This TCR beta chain was sequenced during a study of CD4 T cells in relation to SARS-CoV-2 and coronaviruses. Clones were sequenced by immunoSEQ multiplex PCR, and TCRdb holds only the in-frame ones, with some missing. The sample shows around 30,000 clones, roughly four fifths of them seen only once. This CDR3 region has 12 residues. V lost 2 bases and J lost 5, with 5 bases in between. Germline V gene lookup returns CDR1 SGDLS and CDR2 YYNGEE. Concerning this clone itself: As yet, its antigen is unknown.

Input material: memory CD4+ T cells from PBMCs, cultured in vitro. The TCR originated in an adult with COVID-19. V is TRBV9 and J is TRBJ2-1; D is undetermined. CDR3 in DNA: TGTGCCAGCAGCGTCCGGGACAATGAGCAGTTCTTC. Its protein product is CASSVRDNEQFF.